This T cell receptor (beta chain) was identified during a study of blood T cell repertoires in COVID-19 (TCRdb year 2020). Study-level background: The collaborator samples originated in the United States, Italy and Spain and spanned the acute and convalescent phases of COVID-19. The prospective study material was composed of cDNA or gDNA derived from T cells, B-cell-depleted T cells, or PBMCs. Subjects who had been exposed to COVID-19, were actively infected with it, or had recovered from it provided the deeply sampled blood TCRbeta repertoires that made up the dataset. A freely available public database, intended as a resource for researchers studying the immune response to SARS-CoV-2, is where the repertoires were released. The samples were drawn from two sources: the first 160 participants of the ongoing ImmuneRACE study, and fewer than 1,500 subjects contributed by 6 global collaborators. A de-identified subject ID, COVID-19 status, age in years and sex were almost always included in the sample metadata. HLA class I and class II types, where available, came from metadata supplied by the sample provider rather than from assay-based typing. Paper-wide results and their limitations: The amount of clinical and demographic metadata varied by source and participant and was provided uncurated.

Clipping removes 5 bases from V and 4 bases from J, with 12 as the unmatched junction base count. Sequences SQVTM (CDR1) and ANQGSEA (CDR2) are obtained from the germline V gene. The CDR3 goes from the cysteine to the phenylalanine over 15 residues. This entry keeps only the CDR3 DNA: 45 bases, framed from base 1. As concerns this clone: The target of this receptor is not known. The input lacks base qualities; no much larger clone sits a single base away.

The immunoSEQ Assay, a bias-controlled multiplex PCR, was used to amplify TCRbeta CDR3 regions from genomic DNA. In the authors' own workflow: Within the assay, amplification of reference gene primers was used to estimate how many nucleated cells each sample contained. To quantify the absolute abundance of each unique TCRbeta CDR3 rearrangement, sequence reads were collapsed and filtered. For each sample, productive Simpson clonality was calculated by taking the square root of Simpson's diversity index across productive rearrangements. This is the immuneACCESS table as TCRdb keeps it, with only in-frame sequences that have V and J called. A part of the clones is gone; compared with another copy, unresolved V genes explain less than half, and the rest is unexplained. V and J calls and clone size come straight from that table; D and trimming were deduced from the DNA. This sample comprises 90,000 to 100,000 clones, 81% of them detected only once. The ten largest clones take up roughly 10% of the sample.

The collaborating institutions used their own protocols to collect whole blood in K2EDTA tubes. For TCRbeta analysis, collaborator samples were shipped as frozen whole blood, as isolated PBMCs, or as DNA extracted from either sample type. The sequence was collected from a woman older than 75 with acute or convalescent COVID-19. The chain is encoded by TRBV29-1 joined to TRBJ1-2, and TRBD1 matches 8 of the central bases. Material: peripheral blood. This receptor has the CDR3 CSVQKTGEEGYGYTF. In nucleotide form, the sequence is TGCAGCGTTCAAAAGACAGGGGAGGAGGGCTATGGCTACACCTTC.